This note documents a single T cell receptor (beta chain) sequence. Its antigen remains unidentified. No base qualities exist here, and no much larger clone lies one base off it. This sample stems from a study of blood T cells in healthy people across ages (dated by TCRdb to 2014 to 2015). Study-wide context: In model experiments, roughly one uniquely barcoded TCR beta cDNA molecule per two T cells was captured by template switching. Using deep sequencing normalized with unique cDNA molecular identifiers, the study measured how TCR beta repertoire diversity changes with age. The donors were divided into four age groups: young (average 16 years), middle-aged (approximately 42), aged (around 59) and long-lived (82). Donors of different ages were randomly distributed across sequencing lanes to avoid experimental bias. For two donors (one aged 18 to 30 and one aged 80 or older), the study analyzed two additional independent replicas of 1 million unique cDNA reads from the same blood draw. What the research found in general, with its limitations: The percentage of naive T cells measured by flow cytometry correlated strongly with observed TCR beta diversity. Bulk unsorted PBMC profiling prevented conclusive comparison of naive and antigen-experienced compartments. As age increased, observed TCR beta diversity per million T cells dropped in a roughly linear way, and a significant reduction was already evident by age 40. The long-lived group showed more naive CD4+ T cells, fewer expanded clones and increased TCR diversity than the aged group, suggesting age selection. Because donor CMV infection status was unknown, age-related changes in expanded clonotypes were potentially confounded. Estimates of total diversity based on one million sequenced T cells were regarded as lower bounds and as underestimates.

The donors were a few dozen Caucasian individuals from Russia, aged roughly 6 to 90 years, who were systemically healthy. Each donor gave 8.5 to 10 milliliters of peripheral blood, collected into EDTA-treated Vacutainer tubes. Ficoll-Paque density-gradient centrifugation was used to isolate PBMCs, with at least 6.5 million per sample. Trizol reagent was used to extract total RNA from PBMCs, with at least 6 micrograms per sample. The percentages of naive CD45RAhigh/CD27high T cells were determined by flow cytometry on a PBMC aliquot from every donor. The protocol used for the library was 5' RACE. The listed sequencing device is Illumina HiSeq 2500. The second PCR ran for about 6 to 11 cycles and used a J-beta primer mix along with a sample-barcoded 5' primer. Each TCR beta cDNA molecule received a unique molecular identifier from a template-switch 5' adaptor carrying 12 random nucleotides. At least 2.5 million CDR3-containing paired-end reads were obtained from each sample. First-strand cDNA was synthesized from all RNA with the Mint cDNA synthesis kit, primed by a TRBC-specific oligonucleotide. Following uracil-DNA glycosylase treatment, a first 18-cycle PCR with universal primers M1SS and BC2_uni_R was performed on all cDNA. Under the source paper's analysis protocol: For normalization, 1 million high-quality reads were randomly selected from each sample, with every read carrying a distinct molecular identifier. Reads with shared molecular identifiers were discarded instead of being binned into consensus sequences. MiTCR, with a Q25 quality threshold and the strictest error-elimination algorithm, was used for CDR3 identification, clonotype clustering and error correction. Lower-bound total TCR beta diversity was estimated with a nonparametric unseen species model using Euler transformation. The public reads were reanalyzed by TCRdb: fastp trimming at Q25, MiXCR alignment, in-frame beta chains only. Identical CDR3 protein sequences are pooled into one entry, listed with their most common genes and DNA. For this entry, the V and J calls and clone size follow TCRdb and not the study's own pipeline. The sample table contains 650,000 to 800,000 distinct CDR3 sequences; only one count was recorded for approximately 44% of them. The ten largest clones represent about 21% of the sample.

The junction shows trimming of 0 bases on V and 0 bases on J, plus 12 bases between the germline ends. CDR1 is given as GTSNPN and CDR2 as SVGIG, both from the germline V gene (reference sequence). The CDR3 has 15 amino acids, counting the end cysteine and phenylalanine. Just the 45-base CDR3 DNA is kept, in frame starting at base 1. The chain was built from TRBV30 and TRBJ2-7, with the D gene not clear enough to name. Sequencing input: blood. The TCR was taken from a man aged 60 to 75 in good health. Read as DNA, the sequence is TGTGCCTGGAGTGTATCGGCACTTAGCTCCTACGAGCAGTACTTC. Translation gives CAWSVSALSSYEQYF. Supplemented by the reference TRBV30 and TRBJ2-7 proteins around the CDR3, the complete variable domain is SQTIHQWPATLVQPVGSPLSLECTVEGTSNPNLYWYRQAAGRGLQLLFYSVGIGQISSEVPQNLSASRPQDRQFILSSKKLLLSDSGFYLCAWSVSALSSYEQYFGPGTRLTVT.